This entry concerns a single T cell receptor (beta chain). In the original processing: Amplification of reference gene primers provided the estimated nucleated cell counts. Profiling relied on immunoSEQ multiplex PCR, and the TCRdb table lists in-frame clones only, not all of them. Clone size and V and J calls were adopted from that table, with D and trimming inferred from the DNA. The sample lists about 120,000 clones, roughly 80% occurring once. J was trimmed by 10 bases and V by 3 bases; bases with no gene match: 17. This CDR3 is built from 16 residues. CDR1 and CDR2 (germline): GTSNPN, SVGIG (reference sequence). The data originate from a study of blood T cell repertoires in COVID-19.

The sequenced sample was peripheral blood. This TCR was recovered from an older man with acute or convalescent COVID-19. V is TRBV30 and J is TRBJ2-1; 8 bases match TRBD2. In nucleotides, the CDR3 is TGTGCCTGGAGCGCCTCGGGACTCTCATCGGGGGGGGAGCAGTTCTTC. Translating gives CAWSASGLSSGGEQFF. Full variable domain (missing parts from reference TRBV30 and TRBJ2-1): SQTIHQWPATLVQPVGSPLSLECTVEGTSNPNLYWYRQAAGRGLQLLFYSVGIGQISSEVPQNLSASRPQDRQFILSSKKLLLSDSGFYLCAWSASGLSSGGEQFFGPGTRLTVL.